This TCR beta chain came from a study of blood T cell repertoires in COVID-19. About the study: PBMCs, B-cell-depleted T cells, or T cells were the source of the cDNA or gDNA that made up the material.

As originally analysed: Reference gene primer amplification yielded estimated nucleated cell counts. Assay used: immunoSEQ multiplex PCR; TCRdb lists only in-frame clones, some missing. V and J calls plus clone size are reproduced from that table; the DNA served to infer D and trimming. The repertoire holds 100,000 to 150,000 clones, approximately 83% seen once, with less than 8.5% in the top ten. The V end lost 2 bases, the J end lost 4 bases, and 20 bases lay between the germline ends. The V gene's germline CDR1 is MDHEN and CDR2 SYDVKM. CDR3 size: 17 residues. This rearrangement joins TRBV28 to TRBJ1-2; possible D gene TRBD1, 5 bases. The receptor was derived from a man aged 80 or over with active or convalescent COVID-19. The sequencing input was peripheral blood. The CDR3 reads CASSLVRAYKRGYGYTF. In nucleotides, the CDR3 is TGTGCCAGCAGTTTAGTCCGGGCGTACAAAAGGGGCTATGGCTACACCTTC.